These T cell receptor beta chains were read from a single sample in a study of blood T cell repertoires in COVID-19. TCRdb's copy holds only in-frame clones and misses some; the assay was immunoSEQ multiplex PCR. The table lists over 85,000 clones, almost 90% of them singletons. Sample: peripheral blood. These TCRs come from a woman in her 70s with acute or convalescent COVID-19. Each CDR3 is given with its conserved first and last residue. D genes are given only for firm matches. Where a row states a size, it is once, few, many or the class of an expanded clone; other rows omit it.

d_gene	abundance	j_gene	v_gene	CDR3nt	CDR3aa
-	-	TRBJ1-3	TRBV4-2	TGTGCCAGCAGCCAAGGTATTGGACTGACGACTGGAAACACCATATATTTT	CASSQGIGLTTGNTIYF
-	-	TRBJ2-3	TRBV14	TGTGCCAGCAGCCAAGTCGCTGGTGGAGTAGCCGGCACAGATACGCAGTATTTT	CASSQVAGGVAGTDTQYF
TRBD1	-	TRBJ2-7	TRBV5-6	TGTGCCAGCAGCGCCGGGACAGGGCTCTACGAGCAGTACTTC	CASSAGTGLYEQYF
TRBD1	-	TRBJ2-7	TRBV10-3	TGTGCCATCGGCAGGGACAGTGTCTACGAGCAGTACTTC	CAIGRDSVYEQYF
-	-	TRBJ2-7	TRBV3-1/TRBV3-2	TGTGCCAGCAGCTCACAACCCGGAGTGTATGTCGAGCAGTACTTC	CASSSQPGVYVEQYF
-	-	TRBJ1-2	TRBV30	TGTGCCTGGAGTGATCACAGGAAAAACTATGGCTACACCTTC	CAWSDHRKNYGYTF
-	-	TRBJ2-1	TRBV27	TGTGCCAGCAGTTTATTTAGCGGAAACAATGAGCAGTTCTTC	CASSLFSGNNEQFF
-	-	TRBJ1-4	TRBV4-1	TGCGCCAGCAGCCAAGAACCGGGACAAATTAATGAAAAACTGTTTTTT	CASSQEPGQINEKLFF
TRBD2	-	TRBJ2-3	TRBV7-6	TGTGCCAGCAGCTTGTCAGCGGGGGGCGCATTGTACTCGGATACGCAGTATTTT	CASSLSAGGALYSDTQYF
-	once	TRBJ1-5	TRBV28	TGTGCCACCGACAGGAAAGTTCAGCCCCAGCATTTT	CATDRKVQPQHF
TRBD1	once	TRBJ1-2	TRBV29-1	TGCAGCGTTGAAGATCGGACAGGCCGAGGTACTAACTATGGCTACACCTTC	CSVEDRTGRGTNYGYTF
-	-	TRBJ1-5	TRBV24-1	TGTGCCACCGTTATCCTTTGCCCACATAGCAATCAGCCCCAGCATTTT	CATVILCPHSNQPQHF
TRBD2	-	TRBJ2-1	TRBV6-5	TGTGCCAGCAGTTCGGTACTAGCGGGGACCTACAATGAGCAGTTCTTC	CASSSVLAGTYNEQFF
-	-	TRBJ2-1	TRBV18	TGTGCCAGCTCACCATACAGGGATCTCTCCTACAATGAGCAGTTCTTC	CASSPYRDLSYNEQFF
-	-	TRBJ1-6	TRBV2	TGTGCCAGCAGTAGGGAGCGGGGGCATAATTCACCCCTCCACTTT	CASSRERGHNSPLHF
-	-	TRBJ2-5	TRBV29-1	TGCAGCGTTGAACTAGAGGCGGCTAGCGCAAACCAAGAGACCCAGTACTTC	CSVELEAASANQETQYF
TRBD1	-	TRBJ2-4	TRBV29-1	TGCAGCGCGGGGGACAGGGTAGGCAAAAACATTCAGTACTTC	CSAGDRVGKNIQYF
TRBD2	-	TRBJ2-5	TRBV11-2	TGTGCCAGCAGCCCGACGGGGGGACTTGGCCAAGAGACCCAGTACTTC	CASSPTGGLGQETQYF
-	-	TRBJ2-1	TRBV19	TGTGCCAGTAGTAAGGACAGCCCACCCTACAATGAGCAGTTCTTC	CASSKDSPPYNEQFF
-	-	TRBJ2-7	TRBV20-1	TGCAGTGCTAGTATCCAGGACGAGCAGTACTTC	CSASIQDEQYF
-	-	TRBJ1-2	TRBV6-6	TGTGCCAGCAGTTACTCGACAGCTACCTATGGCTACACCTTC	CASSYSTATYGYTF
TRBD1	-	TRBJ1-5	TRBV6-5	TGTGCCAGCAAATCGACAGGGATTCAGCCCCAGCATTTT	CASKSTGIQPQHF
-	once	TRBJ2-1	TRBV27	TGTGCCAGCAGGCGCGGCAATGAGCAGTTCTTC	CASRRGNEQFF
TRBD1	-	TRBJ1-6	TRBV29-1	TGCAGCGTTAAGACAGGGTTTGATTCACCCCTCCACTTT	CSVKTGFDSPLHF
TRBD2	once	TRBJ2-5	TRBV5-6	TGTGCCAGCAGCTTGGGACTAGCGGGAGGAAAGACCCAGTACTTC	CASSLGLAGGKTQYF
-	once	TRBJ1-2	TRBV5-1	TGCGCCAGCAGCTTGGTTCCAGGCTCTTATGGCTACACCTTC	CASSLVPGSYGYTF
TRBD1	-	TRBJ2-7	TRBV5-5	TGTGCCAGCAGCTTGGAACTGGGACAGGGGTATGGCTACGAGCAGTACTTC	CASSLELGQGYGYEQYF
-	-	TRBJ2-7	TRBV27	TGTGCCAGCAGTTTACGGAGGTTGACCTACGAGCAGTACTTC	CASSLRRLTYEQYF
-	-	TRBJ1-1	TRBV28	TGTGCCAGCTCATCCATTCAGGGAAACACTGAAGCTTTCTTT	CASSSIQGNTEAFF
-	-	TRBJ2-5	TRBV28	TGTGCCAGCAGTTTGAGGGGGGAGACCCAGTACTTC	CASSLRGETQYF
-	-	TRBJ2-3	TRBV14	TGTGCCAGCAGCCATCGTGGCCCCTCGGGAGATACGCAGTATTTT	CASSHRGPSGDTQYF
-	-	TRBJ2-7	TRBV3-1/TRBV3-2	TGTGCCAGCAGCCTAACCAGGACTGTCGGTGAGCAGTACTTC	CASSLTRTVGEQYF
TRBD1	few	TRBJ2-2	TRBV5-4	TGTGCCAGCAGCTTGGCAGGGGGATGGAACACCGGGGAGCTGTTTTTT	CASSLAGGWNTGELFF
TRBD1	-	TRBJ1-3	TRBV5-6	TGTGCCAGCAGATTCGGGCGGACAGGGACTGGAAACACCATATATTTT	CASRFGRTGTGNTIYF
-	-	TRBJ1-1	TRBV6-5	TGTGCCAGCAGTTCCAAGAGCATGAACACTGAAGCTTTCTTT	CASSSKSMNTEAFF
-	-	TRBJ1-6	TRBV15	TGTGCCACCAGCAGAGGGGGACTTAAATATAATTCACCCCTCCACTTT	CATSRGGLKYNSPLHF
-	-	TRBJ1-5	TRBV29-1	TGCAGCGTTTCCGCCGGGGGTCGGAATCAGCCCCAGCATTTT	CSVSAGGRNQPQHF
-	-	TRBJ2-1	TRBV5-1	TGCGCCAGCAGCTTAGCGGAGAGCTCCTACAATGAGCAGTTCTTC	CASSLAESSYNEQFF
TRBD2	-	TRBJ2-7	TRBV6-5	TGTGCCAGCAGTTACGGACTAGCGGGAGTTTACGAGCAGTACTTC	CASSYGLAGVYEQYF
-	many	TRBJ1-6	TRBV4-1	TGCGCCAGCAGCCAACGAGGGACAAGTAATAATTCACCCCTCCACTTT	CASSQRGTSNNSPLHF
TRBD1	-	TRBJ1-3	TRBV25-1	TGTGCCAGCAGTGAGGGACAGGGGAGGGTGGGAGACACCATATATTTT	CASSEGQGRVGDTIYF
-	-	TRBJ1-3	TRBV6-5	TGTGCCAGCCAGATTTCCAGTGGAAACACCATATATTTT	CASQISSGNTIYF
-	-	TRBJ1-5	TRBV29-1	TGCAGCGTGACAGAAAATAGCAATCAGCCCCAGCATTTT	CSVTENSNQPQHF
TRBD2	-	TRBJ2-5	TRBV29-1	TGCAGCACCCGGACTAGGGAGACGGGGACCCAGTACTTC	CSTRTRETGTQYF
-	-	TRBJ2-1	TRBV27	TGTGCCAGCAGTTTATTTTTGGGGGCGCGGAATGAGCAGTTCTTC	CASSLFLGARNEQFF
-	-	TRBJ1-1	TRBV6-5	TGTGCCAGCATTATTACAGGGCTGAACACTGAAGCTTTCTTT	CASIITGLNTEAFF
-	-	TRBJ2-7	TRBV27	TGTGCCAGCAGTTTGAGGCGGGACTCCTACGAGCAGTACTTC	CASSLRRDSYEQYF
-	-	TRBJ2-7	TRBV19	TGTGCCAGTAGTAGTGCAACCTACTACGAGCAGTACTTC	CASSSATYYEQYF
-	once	TRBJ1-5	TRBV19	TGTGCCAGTAGTAAATACATCGACAATCAGCCCCAGCATTTT	CASSKYIDNQPQHF
TRBD1	-	TRBJ1-6	TRBV3-1/TRBV3-2	TGTGCCAGCAGCCTTGGACAGGCCCATTCACCCCTCCACTTT	CASSLGQAHSPLHF
TRBD2	-	TRBJ2-1	TRBV9	TGTGCCAGCAGCGTAGCAAACGGACTAGCGGGAGTGGGGGAGCAGTTCTTC	CASSVANGLAGVGEQFF
TRBD1	few	TRBJ1-5	TRBV28	TGTGCCAGCAGTTTAGGGACAGGGCCATTTCAGCCCCAGCATTTT	CASSLGTGPFQPQHF